The rows below give T cell receptor beta chains drawn from one sample of a study of response to subunit inactivated influenza vaccine. From the RT-PCR reads, TCRdb called clonotypes with MiXCR, one entry per CDR3 protein. The sample lists 540,000 or so distinct CDR3 sequences; about an eighth were seen once. The sequencing here drew on PBMCs from blood, taken roughly 6 weeks after vaccination. All receptors derive from a man aged 50 to 60 who received an inactivated influenza vaccine. The CDR3 runs from the conserved cysteine through the conserved F or W. D genes are given only for firm matches. The size of a clone is reported for some rows only, either as once, few or many, or as a class for expanded clones.

d_call	clone_size	v_call	j_call	cdr3_aa	cdr3_nt
NA	NA	TRBV7-6	TRBJ2-5	CASSAGARKGETQYF	TGTGCCAGCAGCGCCGGGGCACGAAAAGGGGAGACCCAGTACTTC
NA	many	TRBV20-1	TRBJ2-7	CSARGGGSYEQYF	TGCAGTGCCCGTGGGGGCGGGAGCTACGAGCAGTACTTC
TRBD2	NA	TRBV28	TRBJ2-1	CASSLTASGAAEQFF	TGTGCCAGCAGTTTAACGGCTAGCGGCGCCGCGGAGCAGTTCTTC
NA	NA	TRBV28	TRBJ2-3	CASSFMTDPDTQYF	TGTGCCAGCAGTTTTATGACAGACCCAGATACGCAGTATTTT
NA	NA	TRBV7-2	TRBJ1-2	CASSLIGGAYGYTF	TGTGCCAGCAGCTTAATAGGGGGGGCTTATGGCTACACCTTC
NA	NA	TRBV7-2	TRBJ1-2	CASSSSGTALEGYTF	TGTGCCAGCAGCTCCAGCGGGACCGCACTCGAGGGCTACACCTTC
NA	many	TRBV15	TRBJ2-3	CATSRDQGDTQYF	TGTGCCACCAGCAGAGATCAGGGAGATACGCAGTATTTT
NA	NA	TRBV12-3/TRBV12-4	TRBJ1-6	CASSLGAGEGSPLHF	TGTGCCAGCAGTTTAGGGGCAGGGGAAGGCTCACCCCTCCACTTT
NA	NA	TRBV5-6	TRBJ1-4	CASSLTGATNEKLFF	TGTGCCAGCAGCTTGACGGGTGCAACTAATGAAAAACTGTTTTTT
TRBD1	NA	TRBV25-1	TRBJ1-2	CASSEFQGAYGYTF	TGTGCCAGCAGTGAGTTTCAGGGGGCCTATGGCTACACCTTC
NA	few	TRBV7-2	TRBJ2-3	CASSFWRGADTQYF	TGTGCCAGCAGCTTCTGGCGGGGAGCAGATACGCAGTATTTT
NA	NA	TRBV10-3	TRBJ2-5	CAISEGPLSFRETQYF	TGTGCCATCAGTGAGGGTCCCCTATCCTTTCGAGAGACCCAGTACTTC
NA	NA	TRBV21-1	TRBJ2-7	CASSKEREGDEQYF	TGTGCCAGCAGCAAAGAGCGGGAGGGGGACGAGCAGTACTTC
TRBD2	NA	TRBV20-1	TRBJ2-3	CSARDFLTSGSLDTQYF	TGCAGTGCTAGAGATTTTCTGACTAGCGGGAGTTTAGATACGCAGTATTTT
NA	NA	TRBV15	TRBJ2-1	CATSRGAPPNEQFF	TGTGCCACCAGCCGGGGGGCTCCCCCCAATGAGCAGTTCTTC
NA	many	TRBV5-1	TRBJ2-4	CASSLVVGNKNIQYF	TGCGCCAGCAGCTTGGTGGTGGGAAACAAAAACATTCAGTACTTC
NA	many	TRBV18	TRBJ2-4	CASSPGVSGKNIQYF	TGTGCCAGCTCACCAGGGGTTAGTGGCAAAAACATTCAGTACTTC
NA	few	TRBV6-1	TRBJ2-1	CASGRGNSYNEQFF	TGTGCCAGTGGCCGGGGTAACTCCTACAATGAGCAGTTCTTC
TRBD1	NA	TRBV5-1	TRBJ2-2	CASSYTGQGADGELFF	TGCGCCAGCAGCTACACAGGACAGGGGGCCGACGGGGAGCTGTTTTTT
TRBD1	many	TRBV20-1	TRBJ1-1	CSATGTGVGTEAFF	TGCAGTGCTACGGGGACAGGGGTGGGCACTGAAGCTTTCTTT
TRBD2	many	TRBV7-2	TRBJ2-7	CASSPSGGTSYEQYF	TGTGCCAGCAGCCCTAGCGGGGGTACCTCCTACGAGCAGTACTTC
NA	few	TRBV28	TRBJ2-7	CASRDRPHEQYF	TGTGCCAGCAGAGACAGGCCCCACGAGCAGTACTTC
TRBD2	NA	TRBV20-1	TRBJ2-1	CSALAAPLNNEQFF	TGCAGTGCTCTAGCGGCGCCCCTCAACAATGAGCAGTTCTTC
NA	few	TRBV7-9	TRBJ2-5	CASRTGLRETQYF	TGTGCCAGTCGTACGGGGCTGAGGGAGACCCAGTACTTC
TRBD1	few	TRBV5-6	TRBJ1-1	CASSPAGGMNTEAFF	TGTGCCAGCAGCCCAGCAGGGGGTATGAACACTGAAGCTTTCTTT
NA	few	TRBV5-1	TRBJ2-7	CASSLAAGDEQYF	TGCGCCAGCAGCTTGGCGGCAGGGGACGAGCAGTACTTC
NA	few	TRBV12-3/TRBV12-4	TRBJ1-2	CASGESGYTF	TGTGCCAGCGGCGAGTCTGGCTACACCTTC
TRBD1	NA	TRBV7-2	TRBJ1-1	CASSLEAGGFNTEAFF	TGTGCCAGCAGCTTAGAGGCAGGGGGCTTCAACACTGAAGCTTTCTTT
NA	NA	TRBV7-6	TRBJ2-5	CASSLAFSLVTEAQYF	TGTGCCAGCAGCTTAGCATTCAGCTTAGTGACTGAAGCCCAGTACTTC
NA	NA	TRBV11-2	TRBJ2-1	CASSPLRGGRREQFF	TGTGCCAGCAGCCCATTGAGGGGGGGACGTCGTGAGCAGTTCTTC
TRBD1	NA	TRBV18	TRBJ1-4	CASRDSLMKDFF	TGTGCCAGCCGGGACAGTTTAATGAAAGACTTTTTT
TRBD2	once	TRBV29-1	TRBJ2-7	CSVSGLASGYEQYF	TGCAGCGTCTCTGGACTAGCGTCTGGCTACGAGCAGTACTTC
NA	NA	TRBV5-5	TRBJ2-5	CASSLGLAFRGTQYF	TGTGCCAGCAGCTTGGGATTAGCCTTTCGCGGGACCCAGTACTTC
TRBD2	NA	TRBV14	TRBJ2-3	CASSQEFREADTQYF	TGTGCCAGCAGCCAAGAGTTTCGGGAGGCAGATACGCAGTATTTT
TRBD1	few	TRBV11-2	TRBJ2-5	CASNPGQRETQYF	TGTGCCAGCAACCCGGGACAGAGGGAGACCCAGTACTTC
TRBD2	few	TRBV4-2	TRBJ2-3	CASSQGTARGGTDTQYF	TGTGCCAGCAGCCAAGGGACTGCGCGGGGGGGCACAGATACGCAGTATTTT
TRBD2	many	TRBV6-2/TRBV6-3	TRBJ2-1	CASSLGGALYNEQFF	TGTGCCAGCAGCCTCGGGGGGGCCCTCTACAATGAGCAGTTCTTC
TRBD1	few	TRBV12-3/TRBV12-4	TRBJ2-2	CASTTGQGNTGELFF	TGTGCCAGCACCACCGGACAGGGGAACACCGGGGAGCTGTTTTTT
TRBD1	many	TRBV7-9	TRBJ2-7	CASSRPGQNYEQYF	TGTGCCAGCAGCCGGCCGGGACAGAACTACGAGCAGTACTTC
NA	NA	TRBV18	TRBJ2-3	CASSPRADTDTQYF	TGTGCCAGCTCACCGAGGGCCGACACAGATACGCAGTATTTT
TRBD1	few	TRBV5-1	TRBJ2-7	CASSLTVLDRGAEQYF	TGCGCCAGCAGCTTGACGGTCTTGGACAGGGGAGCCGAGCAGTACTTC
NA	few	TRBV7-6	TRBJ1-4	CASSLEGGSGRLFF	TGTGCCAGCAGCTTAGAAGGGGGGTCGGGCCGACTGTTTTTT
NA	few	TRBV15	TRBJ1-5	CATSRLPLETGEPQHF	TGTGCCACCAGCAGACTTCCATTGGAGACAGGAGAGCCCCAGCATTTT
NA	NA	TRBV20-1	TRBJ2-2	CSPTQGFGAGELFF	NA
NA	many	TRBV7-2	TRBJ1-4	CASSLTGVGEKLFF	TGTGCCAGCAGCTTAACGGGTGTGGGTGAAAAACTGTTTTTT
TRBD1	NA	TRBV5-1	TRBJ2-4	CASSPGQGENIQYF	TGCGCCAGCAGCCCTGGACAGGGAGAAAACATTCAGTACTTC
TRBD2	few	TRBV28	TRBJ2-7	CASRLRLAGSSYEQYF	TGTGCCAGCAGGCTGAGACTAGCGGGGAGCTCCTACGAGCAGTACTTC
NA	many	TRBV6-5	TRBJ1-1	CASSYQGGNTEAFF	TGTGCCAGCAGTTACCAGGGAGGGAACACTGAAGCTTTCTTT